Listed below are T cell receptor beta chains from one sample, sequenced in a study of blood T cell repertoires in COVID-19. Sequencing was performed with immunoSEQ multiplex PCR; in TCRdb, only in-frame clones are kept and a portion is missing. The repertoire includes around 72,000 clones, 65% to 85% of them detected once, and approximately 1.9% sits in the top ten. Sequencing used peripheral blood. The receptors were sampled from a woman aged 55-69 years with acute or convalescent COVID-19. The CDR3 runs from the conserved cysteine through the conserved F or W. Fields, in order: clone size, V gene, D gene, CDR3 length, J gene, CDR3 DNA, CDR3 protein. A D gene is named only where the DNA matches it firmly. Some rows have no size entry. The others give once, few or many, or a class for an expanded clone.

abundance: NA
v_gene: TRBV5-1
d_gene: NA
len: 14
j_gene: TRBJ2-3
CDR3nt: TGCGCCAGCAGCTTGCGTAGCAGCACAGATACGCAGTATTTT
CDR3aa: CASSLRSSTDTQYF

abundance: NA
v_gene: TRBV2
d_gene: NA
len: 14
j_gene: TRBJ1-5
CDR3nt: TGTGCCAGCAGTGGGGGAGGGGGGAATCAGCCCCAGCATTTT
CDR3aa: CASSGGGGNQPQHF

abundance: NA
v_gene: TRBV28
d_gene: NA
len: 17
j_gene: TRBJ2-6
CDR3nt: TGTGCCAGCAGTTTAGAAAGCCTAAAGCCTGGGGCCAACGTCCTGACTTTC
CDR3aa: CASSLESLKPGANVLTF

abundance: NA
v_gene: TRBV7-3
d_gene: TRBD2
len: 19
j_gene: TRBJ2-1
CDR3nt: TGTGCCAGCAGCTTAAATCCCCAGACTAGCGGACAGGCCTACAATGAGCAGTTCTTC
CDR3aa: CASSLNPQTSGQAYNEQFF

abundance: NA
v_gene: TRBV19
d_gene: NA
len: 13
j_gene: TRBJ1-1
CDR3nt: TGTGCCAGTAATACGGACTTGGGCACTGAAGCTTTCTTT
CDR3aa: CASNTDLGTEAFF

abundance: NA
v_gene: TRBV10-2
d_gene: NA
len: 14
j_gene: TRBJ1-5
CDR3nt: TGCGCCAGCAGGGAAGGACAAGTTAATCAGCCCCAGCATTTT
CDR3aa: CASREGQVNQPQHF

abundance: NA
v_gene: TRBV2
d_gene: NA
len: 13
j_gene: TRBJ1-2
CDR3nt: TGTGCCAGCAGTGGGGACACTAACTATGGCTACACCTTC
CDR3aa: CASSGDTNYGYTF

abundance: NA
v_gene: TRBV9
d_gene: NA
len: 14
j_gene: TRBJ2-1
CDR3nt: TGTGCCAGCAGCGTCAGTAGCGGCAACAATGAGCAGTTCTTC
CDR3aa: CASSVSSGNNEQFF

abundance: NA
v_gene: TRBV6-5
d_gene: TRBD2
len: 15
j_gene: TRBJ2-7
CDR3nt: TGTGCCAGCCGTCGAGCGGGGGCTCCTGCCTACGAGCAGTACTTC
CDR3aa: CASRRAGAPAYEQYF

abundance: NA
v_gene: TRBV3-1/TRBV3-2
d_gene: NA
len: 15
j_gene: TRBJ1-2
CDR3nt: TGTGCCAGCAGCCAAAGGAAGACAGGCATCTTCGGCTACACCTTC
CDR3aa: CASSQRKTGIFGYTF

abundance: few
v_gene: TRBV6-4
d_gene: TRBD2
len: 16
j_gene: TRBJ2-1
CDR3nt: TGTGCCAGCAGTGACGGAAGCGGGAGGCCCTACAATGAGCAGTTCTTC
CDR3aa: CASSDGSGRPYNEQFF

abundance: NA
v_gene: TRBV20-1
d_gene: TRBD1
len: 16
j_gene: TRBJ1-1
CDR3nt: TGCAGTGCTATTGACAGGGGACCTTTCATGAACACTGAAGCTTTCTTT
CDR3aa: CSAIDRGPFMNTEAFF

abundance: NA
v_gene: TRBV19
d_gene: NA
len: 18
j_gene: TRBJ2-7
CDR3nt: TGTGCCAGTAGTGTTAAACGGGACTCGCAGGCTGCCTCCTACGAGCAGTACTTC
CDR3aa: CASSVKRDSQAASYEQYF

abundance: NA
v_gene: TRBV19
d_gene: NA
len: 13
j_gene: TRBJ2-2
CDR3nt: TGTGCCAGTAGTATCGTCTATTTGGGGGAGCTGTTTTTT
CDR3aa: CASSIVYLGELFF

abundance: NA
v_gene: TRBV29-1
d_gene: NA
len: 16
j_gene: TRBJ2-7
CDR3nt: TGCAGCGTTGAGCTGCCGACAGGCCCGGTCTCCTACGAGCAGTACTTC
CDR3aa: CSVELPTGPVSYEQYF

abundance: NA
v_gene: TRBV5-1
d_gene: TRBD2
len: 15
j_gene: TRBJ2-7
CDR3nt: TGCGCCAGCAGCTTGGATAGCGGGAGCTCCTACGAGCAGTACTTC
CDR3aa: CASSLDSGSSYEQYF

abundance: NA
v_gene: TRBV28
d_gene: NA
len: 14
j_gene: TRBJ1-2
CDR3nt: TGTGCCAGCATCGAAGGGCAGGGTAACTATGGCTACACCTTC
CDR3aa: CASIEGQGNYGYTF

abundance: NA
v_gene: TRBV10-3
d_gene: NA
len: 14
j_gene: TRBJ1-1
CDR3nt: TGTGCCATCAGTGAGGAGCGAGGGAACACTGAAGCTTTCTTT
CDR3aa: CAISEERGNTEAFF

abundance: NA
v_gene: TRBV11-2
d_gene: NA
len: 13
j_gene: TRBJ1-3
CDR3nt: TGTGCCAGCAGCCCCCCAGTGGGAAACACCATATATTTT
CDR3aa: CASSPPVGNTIYF

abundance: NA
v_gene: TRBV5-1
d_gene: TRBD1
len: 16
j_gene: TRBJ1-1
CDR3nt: TGCGCCAGCAGCTTAACAGGGGGCGTAAAAAACACTGAAGCTTTCTTT
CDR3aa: CASSLTGGVKNTEAFF

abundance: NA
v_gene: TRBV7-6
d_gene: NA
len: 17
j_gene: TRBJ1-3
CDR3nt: TGTGCCAGCAGCTTAGTTGGAGGGACTCAAGCTGGAAACACCATATATTTT
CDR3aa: CASSLVGGTQAGNTIYF

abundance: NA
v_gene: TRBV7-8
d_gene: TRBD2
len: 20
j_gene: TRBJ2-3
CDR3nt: TGTGCCAGCAGCTTAGTAGGGACTAGAGGCCGCCGGAGTATGGATCATACGCAGTATTTT
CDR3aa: CASSLVGTRGRRSMDHTQYF

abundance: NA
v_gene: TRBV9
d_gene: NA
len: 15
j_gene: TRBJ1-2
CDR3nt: TGTGCCAGCAGCGTTTCGGGGGTGCGGGCCTATGGCTACACCTTC
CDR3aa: CASSVSGVRAYGYTF

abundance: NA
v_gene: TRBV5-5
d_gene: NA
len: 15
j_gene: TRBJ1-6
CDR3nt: TGTGCCAGCAGCTTGTTTGAGACAGAGTATTCACCCCTCCACTTT
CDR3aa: CASSLFETEYSPLHF

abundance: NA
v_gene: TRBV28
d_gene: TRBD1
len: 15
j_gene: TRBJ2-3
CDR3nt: TGTGCCACCCTAAGATCGGGACAGCTCACAGATACGCAGTATTTT
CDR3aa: CATLRSGQLTDTQYF

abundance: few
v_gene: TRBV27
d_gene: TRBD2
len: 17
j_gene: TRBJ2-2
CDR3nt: TGTGCCAGCAGTTTATCCCGAGCGGGGGGGCTCCCCGGGGAGCTGTTTTTT
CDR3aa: CASSLSRAGGLPGELFF

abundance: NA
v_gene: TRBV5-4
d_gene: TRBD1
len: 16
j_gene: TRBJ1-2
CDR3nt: TGTGCCAGCAGCTTGGCCCTAAATCGACAGGGGGCCAGCTACACCTTC
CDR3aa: CASSLALNRQGASYTF

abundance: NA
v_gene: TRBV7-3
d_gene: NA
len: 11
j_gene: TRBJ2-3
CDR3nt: TGTGCCAGCAGGGGGGACTCCGCGCAGTATTTT
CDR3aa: CASRGDSAQYF

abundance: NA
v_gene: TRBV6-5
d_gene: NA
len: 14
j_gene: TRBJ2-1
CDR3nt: TGTGCCAGCAGTTACTCGTTAAGCTTCAATGAGCAGTTCTTC
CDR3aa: CASSYSLSFNEQFF

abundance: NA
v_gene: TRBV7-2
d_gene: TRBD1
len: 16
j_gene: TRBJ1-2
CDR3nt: TGTGCCAGCGGAAGACAGGGGGTACAAGCTAACTATGGCTACACCTTC
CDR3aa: CASGRQGVQANYGYTF

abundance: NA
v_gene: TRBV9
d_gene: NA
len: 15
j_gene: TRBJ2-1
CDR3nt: TGTGCCAGCAGCCGACTTCTACGAGAGACGAATGAGCAGTTCTTC
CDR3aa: CASSRLLRETNEQFF